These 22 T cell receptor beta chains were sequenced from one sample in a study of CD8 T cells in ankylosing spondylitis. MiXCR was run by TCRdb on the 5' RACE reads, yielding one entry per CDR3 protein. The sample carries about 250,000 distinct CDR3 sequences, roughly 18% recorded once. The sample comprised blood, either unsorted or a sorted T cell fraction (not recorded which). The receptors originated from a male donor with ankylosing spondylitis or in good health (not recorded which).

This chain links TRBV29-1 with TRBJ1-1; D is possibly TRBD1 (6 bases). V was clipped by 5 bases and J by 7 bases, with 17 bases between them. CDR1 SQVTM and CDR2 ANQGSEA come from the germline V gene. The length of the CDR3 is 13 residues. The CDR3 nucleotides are TGCAGCGTTATGATGGGGGGCTCGAGTGAAGCTTTCTTT. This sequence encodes CSVMMGGSSEAFF. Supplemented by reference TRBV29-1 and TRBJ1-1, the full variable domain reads SAVISQKPSRDICQRGTSLTIQCQVDSQVTMMFWYRQQPGQSLTLIATANQGSEATYESGFVIDKFPISRPNLTFSTLTVSNMSPEDSSIYLCSVMMGGSSEAFFGQGTRLTVV.

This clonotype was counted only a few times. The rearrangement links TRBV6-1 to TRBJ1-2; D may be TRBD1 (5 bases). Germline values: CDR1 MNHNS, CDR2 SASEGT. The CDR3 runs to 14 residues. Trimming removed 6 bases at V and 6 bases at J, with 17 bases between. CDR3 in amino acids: CASRELGDWNGYTF. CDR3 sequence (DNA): TGTGCCAGCAGGGAGTTGGGGGATTGGAATGGCTACACCTTC.

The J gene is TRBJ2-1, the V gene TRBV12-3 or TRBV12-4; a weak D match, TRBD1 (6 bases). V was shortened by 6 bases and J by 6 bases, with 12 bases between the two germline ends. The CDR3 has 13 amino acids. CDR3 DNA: TGTGCCAGCAGCACCGGACAGCTCAATGAGCAGTTCTTC. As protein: CASSTGQLNEQFF.

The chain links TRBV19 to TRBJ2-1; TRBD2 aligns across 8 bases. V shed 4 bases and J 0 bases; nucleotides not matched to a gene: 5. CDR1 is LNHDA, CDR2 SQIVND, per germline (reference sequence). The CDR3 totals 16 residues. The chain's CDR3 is CASSTLAGSSYNEQFF. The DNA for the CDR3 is TGTGCCAGTAGTACCCTAGCGGGCAGCTCCTACAATGAGCAGTTCTTC. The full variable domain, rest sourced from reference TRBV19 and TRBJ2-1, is DGGITQSPKYLFRKEGQNVTLSCEQNLNHDAMYWYRQDPGQGLRLIYYSQIVNDFQKGDIAEGYSVSREKKESFPLTVTSAQKNPTAFYLCASSTLAGSSYNEQFFGPGTRLTVL.

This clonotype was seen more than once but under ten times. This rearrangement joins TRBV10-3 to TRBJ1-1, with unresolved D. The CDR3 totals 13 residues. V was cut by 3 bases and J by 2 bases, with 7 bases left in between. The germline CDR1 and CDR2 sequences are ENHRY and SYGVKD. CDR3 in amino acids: CAISDRRNTEAFF. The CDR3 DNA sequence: TGTGCCATCAGTGACAGGAGAAACACTGAAGCTTTCTTT.

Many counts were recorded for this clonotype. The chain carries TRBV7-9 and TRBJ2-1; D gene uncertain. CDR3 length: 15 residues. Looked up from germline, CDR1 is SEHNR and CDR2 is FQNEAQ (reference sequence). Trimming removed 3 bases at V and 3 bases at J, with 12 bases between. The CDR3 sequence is CASSLDPPVYNEQFF. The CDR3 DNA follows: TGTGCCAGCAGCTTGGACCCACCGGTCTACAATGAGCAGTTCTTC.

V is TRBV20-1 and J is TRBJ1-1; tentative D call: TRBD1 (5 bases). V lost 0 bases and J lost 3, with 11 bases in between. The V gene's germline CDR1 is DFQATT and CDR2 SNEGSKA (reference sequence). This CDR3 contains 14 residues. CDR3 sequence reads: CSARDVMGHTEAFF. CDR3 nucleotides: TGCAGTGCTAGAGATGTAATGGGGCACACTGAAGCTTTCTTT.

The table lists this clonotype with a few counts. This CDR3 is CASSAQTGEVQETQYF. The DNA of the CDR3 is TGTGCCAGCAGCGCACAGACAGGGGAGGTACAAGAGACCCAGTACTTC. This chain joins TRBV7-9 and TRBJ2-5; 8 nucleotides match TRBD1. This CDR3 contains 16 residues. Germline V gene lookup returns CDR1 SEHNR and CDR2 FQNEAQ (reference sequence). V shed 5 bases and J 2 bases; nucleotides not matched to a gene: 10. The full variable domain, rest sourced from reference TRBV7-9 and TRBJ2-5, is DTGVSQNPRHKITKRGQNVTFRCDPISEHNRLYWYRQTLGQGPEFLTYFQNEAQLEKSRLLSDRFSAERPKGSFSTLEIQRTEQGDSAMYLCASSAQTGEVQETQYFGPGTRLLVL.

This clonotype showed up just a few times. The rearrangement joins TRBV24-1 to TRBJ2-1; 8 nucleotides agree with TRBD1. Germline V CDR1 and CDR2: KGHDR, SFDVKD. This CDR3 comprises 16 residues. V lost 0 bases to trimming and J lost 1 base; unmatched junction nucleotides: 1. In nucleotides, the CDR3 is TGTGCCACCAGTGATTTGAGACAGGGGTCCTACAATGAGCAGTTCTTC. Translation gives CATSDLRQGSYNEQFF.

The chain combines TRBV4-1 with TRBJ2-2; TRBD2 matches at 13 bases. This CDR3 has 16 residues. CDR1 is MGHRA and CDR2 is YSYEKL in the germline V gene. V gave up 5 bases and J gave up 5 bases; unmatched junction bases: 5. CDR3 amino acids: CASSSRLAGGTGELFF. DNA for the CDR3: TGCGCCAGCAGCTCCCGACTAGCGGGAGGAACCGGGGAGCTGTTTTTT.

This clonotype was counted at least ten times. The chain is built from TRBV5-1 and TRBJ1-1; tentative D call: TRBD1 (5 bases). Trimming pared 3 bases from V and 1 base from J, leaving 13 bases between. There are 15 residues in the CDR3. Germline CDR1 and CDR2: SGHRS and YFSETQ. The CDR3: CASSSGGVRNTEAFF. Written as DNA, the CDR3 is TGCGCCAGCAGCTCTGGAGGGGTAAGGAACACTGAAGCTTTCTTT.

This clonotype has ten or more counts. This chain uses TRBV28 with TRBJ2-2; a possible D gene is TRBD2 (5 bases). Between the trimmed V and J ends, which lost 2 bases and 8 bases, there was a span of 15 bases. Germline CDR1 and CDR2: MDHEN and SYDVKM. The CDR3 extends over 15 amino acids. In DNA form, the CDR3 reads TGTGCCAGCAGTTTAATAGCGCAGGCCCCTGGGGAGCTGTTTTTT. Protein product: CASSLIAQAPGELFF.

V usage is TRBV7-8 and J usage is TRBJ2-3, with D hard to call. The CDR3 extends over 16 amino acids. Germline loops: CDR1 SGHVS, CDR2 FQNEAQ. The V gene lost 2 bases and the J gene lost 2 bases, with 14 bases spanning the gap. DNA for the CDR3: TGTGCCAGCAGCTTACCCCTAGGATCTTCCACAGATACGCAGTATTTT. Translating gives CASSLPLGSSTDTQYF. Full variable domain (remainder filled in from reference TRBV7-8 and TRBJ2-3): GAGVSQSPRYKVAKRGQDVALRCDPISGHVSLFWYQQALGQGPEFLTYFQNEAQLDKSGLPSDRFFAERPEGSVSTLKIQRTQQEDSAVYLCASSLPLGSSTDTQYFGPGTRLTVL.

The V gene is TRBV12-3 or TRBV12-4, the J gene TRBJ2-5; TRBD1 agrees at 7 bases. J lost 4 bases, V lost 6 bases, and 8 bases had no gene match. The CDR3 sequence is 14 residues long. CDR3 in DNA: TGTGCCAGCAGCCCGACAGGGTGGCGAGAGACCCAGTACTTC. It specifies CASSPTGWRETQYF.

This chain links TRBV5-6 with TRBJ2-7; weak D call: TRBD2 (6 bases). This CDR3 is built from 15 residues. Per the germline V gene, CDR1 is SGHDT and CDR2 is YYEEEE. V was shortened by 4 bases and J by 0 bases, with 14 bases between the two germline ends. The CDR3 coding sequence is TGTGCCAGCAGCGAACCCGGACTAAGCTCCTACGAGCAGTACTTC. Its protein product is CASSEPGLSSYEQYF.

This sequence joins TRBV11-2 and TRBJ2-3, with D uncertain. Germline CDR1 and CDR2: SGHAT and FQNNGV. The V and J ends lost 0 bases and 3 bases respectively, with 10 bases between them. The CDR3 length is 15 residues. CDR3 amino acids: CASSLDFGDTDTQYF. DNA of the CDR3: TGTGCCAGCAGCTTAGATTTTGGGGATACAGATACGCAGTATTTT.

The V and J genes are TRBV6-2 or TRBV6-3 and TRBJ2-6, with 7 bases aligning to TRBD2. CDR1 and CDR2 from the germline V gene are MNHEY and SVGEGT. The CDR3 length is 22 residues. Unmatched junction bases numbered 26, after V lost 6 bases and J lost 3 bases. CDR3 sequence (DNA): TGTGCCAGCAGCTCCCCAGCGGCGGGAGCTCCGCCGGGTAAGGATGGGGCCAACGTCCTGACTTTC. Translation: CASSSPAAGAPPGKDGANVLTF.

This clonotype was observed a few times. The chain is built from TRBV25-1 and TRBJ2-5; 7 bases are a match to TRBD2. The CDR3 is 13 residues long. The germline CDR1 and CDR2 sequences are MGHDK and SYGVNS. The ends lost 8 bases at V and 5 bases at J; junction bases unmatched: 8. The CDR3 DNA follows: TGTGCCAGCCGCGCAGCGGGGCAGGAGACCCAGTACTTC. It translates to CASRAAGQETQYF.

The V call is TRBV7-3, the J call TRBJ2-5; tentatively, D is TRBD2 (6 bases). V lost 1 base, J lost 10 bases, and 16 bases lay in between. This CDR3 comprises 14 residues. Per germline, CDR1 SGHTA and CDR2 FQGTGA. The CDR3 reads CASSLSGDSDGQYF. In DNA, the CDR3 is TGTGCCAGCAGCTTAAGCGGGGACTCCGACGGCCAGTACTTC.

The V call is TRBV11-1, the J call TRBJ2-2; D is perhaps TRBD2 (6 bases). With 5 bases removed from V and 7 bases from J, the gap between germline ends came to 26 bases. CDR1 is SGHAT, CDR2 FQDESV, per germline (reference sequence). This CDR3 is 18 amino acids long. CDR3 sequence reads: CASSRPPGAISPVGELFF. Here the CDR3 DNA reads TGTGCCAGCAGCCGACCTCCGGGAGCTATCTCCCCTGTCGGGGAGCTGTTTTTT.

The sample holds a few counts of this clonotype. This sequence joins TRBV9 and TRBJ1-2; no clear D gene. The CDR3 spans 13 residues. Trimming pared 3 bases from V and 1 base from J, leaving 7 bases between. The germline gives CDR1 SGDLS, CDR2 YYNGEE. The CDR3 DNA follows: TGTGCCAGCAGCGAGGAGGATAACTATGGCTACACCTTC. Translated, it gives CASSEEDNYGYTF.

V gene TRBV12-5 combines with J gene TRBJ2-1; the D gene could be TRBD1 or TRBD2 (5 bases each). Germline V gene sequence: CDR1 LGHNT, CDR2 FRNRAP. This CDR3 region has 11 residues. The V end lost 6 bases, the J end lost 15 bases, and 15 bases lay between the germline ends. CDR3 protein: CASGTPGRRFF. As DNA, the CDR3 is TGTGCTAGTGGGACCCCGGGACGACGGTTCTTC. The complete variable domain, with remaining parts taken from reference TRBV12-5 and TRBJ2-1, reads DARVTQTPRHKVTEMGQEVTMRCQPILGHNTVFWYRQTMMQGLELLAYFRNRAPLDDSGMPKDRFSAEMPDATLATLKIQPSEPRDSAVYFCASGTPGRRFFGPGTRLTVL.